The present entry profiles one T cell receptor (beta chain) with its context. This sample stems from a study of blood T cell repertoires in COVID-19. On the study more broadly: Samples came from the United States, Italy and Spain, spanning acute and convalescent COVID-19. The cDNA or gDNA used as material had been derived from T cells, B-cell-depleted T cells, or PBMCs.

In the authors' methods: Counts of nucleated cells, estimated from reference gene primer amplification, were obtained. Sequenced by immunoSEQ multiplex PCR; TCRdb stores in-frame clones only, minus some. V and J calls plus clone size are reproduced from that table; the DNA served to infer D and trimming. The sample holds about 180,000 clones, more than 75% seen once. The sequenced material came from peripheral blood. The receptor comes from a woman aged 70-85 years with acute or convalescent COVID-19.

CDR3 sequence: CASSRGGDRGAFF. CDR3 DNA: TGTGCCAGCAGCCGTGGGGGGGACAGGGGAGCTTTCTTT. The chain recombines TRBV7-2 with TRBJ1-1, with TRBD1 identical over 10 bases. Trimming removed 5 bases from V and 10 bases from J; junction bases left unmatched: 7. The CDR3 is 13 residues long. The germline V gene has CDR1 SGHTA and CDR2 FQGNSA.